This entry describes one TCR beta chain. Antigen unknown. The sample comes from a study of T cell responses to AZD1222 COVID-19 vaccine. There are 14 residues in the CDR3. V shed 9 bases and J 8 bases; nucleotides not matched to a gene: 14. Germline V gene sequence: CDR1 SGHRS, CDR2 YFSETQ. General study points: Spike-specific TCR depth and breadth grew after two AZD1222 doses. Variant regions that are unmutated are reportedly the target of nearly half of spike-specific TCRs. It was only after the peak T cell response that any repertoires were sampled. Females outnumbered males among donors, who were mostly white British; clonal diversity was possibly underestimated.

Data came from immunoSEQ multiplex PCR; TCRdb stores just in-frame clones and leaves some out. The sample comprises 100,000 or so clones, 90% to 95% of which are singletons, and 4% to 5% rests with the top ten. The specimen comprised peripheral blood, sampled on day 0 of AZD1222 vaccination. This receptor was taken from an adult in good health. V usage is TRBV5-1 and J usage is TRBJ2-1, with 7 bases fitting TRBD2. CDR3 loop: CATSVQGAGDEQFF. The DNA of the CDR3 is TGCGCCACTTCCGTCCAAGGGGCGGGGGATGAGCAGTTCTTC.